Reported below is one T cell receptor (beta chain). The antigen is undetermined. Profiled with immunoSEQ multiplex PCR; TCRdb holds only in-frame clones, not every one. The sample has some 28,000 clones, 75% to 90% seen once. This entry is derived from a study of early stage breast cancer tumors. The overall study: Samples were sequenced at about 9.7-fold average coverage. Study-level findings and limits: Most shared enriched TCRB sequences were commonly generated ones.

V gave up 4 bases and J gave up 4 bases; unmatched junction bases: 7. The CDR3 runs 15 residues. CDR1 is SGHRS, CDR2 YFSETQ, per germline. The chain is built from TRBV5-1 and TRBJ2-1; 8 bases are shared with TRBD2. The sequenced sample consisted of blood. This clonotype originated in a person aged 55 to 70 with breast cancer. CDR3 in DNA: TGCGCCAGCAGCGCGACGGGAGGGGGTTACAATGAGCAGTTCTTC. Translating it yields CASSATGGGYNEQFF.